The 17 T cell receptor beta chains given below trace back to one sample, sequenced in a study of PD-L1 blockade in urothelial cancer. Assay used: immunoSEQ multiplex PCR; TCRdb lists only in-frame clones, some missing. The repertoire holds about 120,000 clones, with more than 85% as singletons. Time point: peripheral blood 6 weeks after treatment start. The input for sequencing was PBMCs, taken around atezolizumab (anti-PD-L1) treatment. These receptors were obtained from a man between 60 and 75 years old with urothelial cancer.

As to this clone: The sample has other DNA sequences that encode this CDR3 too. The V gene is TRBV5-1, the J gene TRBJ1-2; 7 positions match TRBD1. The CDR3 is 14 residues long. V was clipped by 0 bases and J by 3 bases; unmatched bases: 2. Germline V gives CDR1 SGHRS, CDR2 YFSETQ. The CDR3 bases are TGCGCCAGCAGCTTGGGACAGGGCGACTATGGCTACACCTTC. Amino acid sequence: CASSLGQGDYGYTF.

Here the CDR3 reads CASSEGTSVYNEQFF. In nucleotides, the CDR3 is TGTGCCAGCAGCGAGGGGACTAGCGTGTACAATGAGCAGTTCTTC. The V gene is TRBV9, the J gene TRBJ2-1, with TRBD2 matching over 10 bases. Germline V CDR1 and CDR2: SGDLS, YYNGEE. V lost 3 bases and J lost 4; bases outside the gene matches: 4. The CDR3 extends over 15 amino acids.

This clone turned up a few times. This chain links TRBV5-4 with TRBJ1-3; the D is unclear. Germline V gene data show CDR1 as SGHNT and CDR2 as YYREEE (reference sequence). The CDR3 loop spans 15 amino acids. V lost 0 bases and J lost 0, with 7 bases in between. In nucleotides, the CDR3 is TGTGCCAGCAGCTTGGCGGCTAGCTCTGGAAACACCATATATTTT. Translation gives CASSLAASSGNTIYF. The variable domain in full, completed from reference TRBV5-4 and TRBJ1-3, reads ETGVTQSPTHLIKTRGQQVTLRCSSQSGHNTVSWYQQALGQGPQFIFQYYREEENGRGNFPPRFSGLQFPNYSSELNVNALELDDSALYLCASSLAASSGNTIYFGEGSWLTVV.

The rearrangement uses TRBV28 and TRBJ1-4; 9 nucleotides line up with TRBD1. The germline V gene has CDR1 MDHEN and CDR2 SYDVKM. This CDR3 spans 15 amino acids. J was trimmed by 5 bases and V by 5 bases; bases with no gene match: 6. As DNA, the CDR3 is TGTGCCAGCAGTCCTCAACAGGGGGCGAATGAAAAACTGTTTTTT. Protein: CASSPQQGANEKLFF.

The CDR3: CASSLQATRTLGTTDTQYF. DNA of the CDR3: TGTGCCAGCAGCCTACAAGCCACAAGGACGTTGGGGACTACAGATACGCAGTATTTT. This chain connects TRBV4-2 to TRBJ2-3, with a weak D call TRBD2 (6 bases). CDR3 length: 19 amino acids. Germline CDR1 and CDR2: LGHNA and YNFKEQ. V gave up 4 bases and J gave up 3 bases, with 26 bases separating them.

The chain couples TRBV2 to TRBJ2-3, with 7 bases aligning to TRBD1. The germline V gene has CDR1 SNHLY and CDR2 FYNNEI. J lost 0 bases, V lost 3 bases, and 6 bases had no gene match. The CDR3 is 16 amino acids. CDR3 amino acids: CASSDDRDSSTDTQYF. The CDR3 coding sequence is TGTGCCAGCAGTGACGACAGGGATTCTAGCACAGATACGCAGTATTTT.

The chain couples TRBV9 to TRBJ1-5; the D gene is possibly TRBD1 (5 bases). Germline lookup yields CDR1 SGDLS and CDR2 YYNGEE. V lost 0 bases and J 1 base, leaving 8 bases between the germline ends. This CDR3 has 15 residues. In DNA, the CDR3 is TGTGCCAGCAGCGTAGACCCAGGGAGCAATCAGCCCCAGCATTTT. Encoded protein: CASSVDPGSNQPQHF.

The J gene is TRBJ1-4, the V gene TRBV28; no reliable D call. V was clipped by 8 bases and J by 7 bases, with 17 bases between them. The germline V gene encodes CDR1 MDHEN and CDR2 SYDVKM. This CDR3 has 14 residues. DNA for the CDR3: TGTGCCAGCGGCCCCGGTCCCCGGAGTGAAAAACTGTTTTTT. This gives the protein CASGPGPRSEKLFF.

Details on this clone: At one end, the junction sequence differs from germline, possibly due to a read error. The chain couples TRBV27 to TRBJ1-2; a weak D match, TRBD1 (6 bases). The CDR3 has 13 amino acids. CDR1 and CDR2 (germline): MNHEY, SMNVEV (reference sequence). The CDR3 loop reads CASRGQGREGNYF. The CDR3, as DNA: TGTGCCAGCAGAGGGCAGGGGCGGGAGGGAAACTACTTC.

The gene calls are TRBV5-1 and TRBJ2-3, with D perhaps matching TRBD2 (6 bases). Trimming removed 7 bases at V and 5 bases at J, with 8 bases between. The CDR3 spans 11 residues. Germline CDR1 is SGHRS and CDR2 is YFSETQ. CDR3 amino acids: CASRGEDTQYF. As DNA, the CDR3 is TGCGCCAGCCGCGGGGAAGATACGCAGTATTTT.

CDR3 region: CSVEEGRGGSYNEQFF. The CDR3 DNA reads as TGCAGCGTTGAAGAGGGAAGAGGGGGCTCCTACAATGAGCAGTTCTTC. The chain recombines TRBV29-1 with TRBJ2-1; possible D gene TRBD1, 6 bases. The V end lost 0 bases, the J end lost 0 bases, and 12 bases lay between the germline ends. The CDR3 is 16 amino acids. Germline V gene data show CDR1 as SQVTM and CDR2 as ANQGSEA.

The chain uses TRBV4-2 and TRBJ1-4; 7 bases map to TRBD1. The V gene end was trimmed by 0 bases and the J gene end by 7 bases; junction bases not matched to a gene: 2. The germline gives CDR1 LGHNA, CDR2 YNFKEQ. The CDR3 length is 14 residues. The CDR3 sequence: CASSQEGGGEKLFF. As DNA, the CDR3 is TGTGCCAGCAGCCAAGAAGGGGGCGGTGAAAAACTGTTTTTT.

V gene TRBV28 combines with J gene TRBJ2-5; 7 bases match TRBD2. This CDR3 is built from 16 residues. The germline gives CDR1 MDHEN, CDR2 SYDVKM. With 2 bases clipped from V and 3 bases from J, the junction kept 9 bases outside the gene matches. The CDR3, as DNA: TGTGCCAGCAGTTTACCCGGGGCGGGAGTGGAAGAGACCCAGTACTTC. It yields the protein CASSLPGAGVEETQYF.

The rearrangement uses TRBV5-4 and TRBJ1-3; D perhaps matches TRBD1 (5 bases). Germline loops: CDR1 SGHNT, CDR2 YYREEE (reference sequence). V was pared by 0 bases and J by 0 bases, with 13 bases between. The CDR3 is 17 amino acids. CDR3 amino acids: CASSLVRGLSSGNTIYF. The CDR3 DNA reads TGTGCCAGCAGCTTGGTACGGGGACTAAGCTCTGGAAACACCATATATTTT.

The chain links TRBV12-5 to TRBJ2-1; perhaps TRBD2 as D (6 bases). Trimming stripped 0 bases from V and 6 bases from J, with 15 bases between. CDR3 length: 16 residues. Germline V lookup: CDR1 LGHNT, CDR2 FRNRAP. As DNA, the CDR3 is TGTGCTAGTGGTTTGGTACCGGGCTCCGGGAGCAATGAGCAGTTCTTC. Its protein is CASGLVPGSGSNEQFF.

The rearrangement joins TRBV9 to TRBJ2-5; 8 bases line up with TRBD2. V was pared by 3 bases and J by 4 bases, with 11 bases of the junction left unmatched. The CDR3 loop spans 16 amino acids. Per germline, CDR1 SGDLS and CDR2 YYNGEE. Here the CDR3 reads CASSATGTSRIETQYF. CDR3 nucleotides: TGTGCCAGCAGCGCAACCGGGACTAGTCGAATAGAGACCCAGTACTTC.

The chain has TRBV5-4 and TRBJ2-3, with 12 bases fitting TRBD2. V lost 4 bases and J lost 2; bases outside the gene matches: 5. Germline V gives CDR1 SGHNT, CDR2 YYREEE (reference sequence). The CDR3 has 16 residues. The DNA of the CDR3 is TGTGCCAGCAGCAACCTAGCGGGAGGGATCACAGATACGCAGTATTTT. Its translation is CASSNLAGGITDTQYF. Full variable domain (rest looked up from reference TRBV5-4 and TRBJ2-3): ETGVTQSPTHLIKTRGQQVTLRCSSQSGHNTVSWYQQALGQGPQFIFQYYREEENGRGNFPPRFSGLQFPNYSSELNVNALELDDSALYLCASSNLAGGITDTQYFGPGTRLTVL.